This T cell receptor beta chain was sequenced during a study of shared clonotypes between healthy human individuals (TCRdb year 2020). Study-level background: The cohort included a few men and a couple of women between 18 and 49 years of age. Different laboratories and diverse techniques were used to prepare libraries and sequence TCR repertoires, to increase sequencing depth and limit assay-specific biases. Between about 0.94 and 8.9 billion PBMCs per donor were obtained by leukapheresis. To estimate repertoire size and how much clonotype sharing occurs between individuals, the study deeply sequenced the blood TCR repertoires of five healthy adults. For each donor, CD4 naive and CD4 memory were each run on three plates, CD8 naive on two plates, and CD8 memory on one plate. On the study overall, not on this receptor specifically: Larger estimated clonotype richness was generally found for naive subsets than for memory subsets. Based on pairwise subsampling, the degree of clonotype sharing among donors was expected to be affected by sequencing depth. Incomplete sequencing was indicated by rarefaction of sorted-subset datasets, despite the large sequencing depth. Because the study included only a small number of donors, the genetic and exposure-history diversity represented was limited. Only blood was sampled, and tissue TCR repertoires likely differ from those in blood. Higher generation probabilities were observed for clonotypes shared by all four sorted-subset donors than for non-shared clonotypes. When several donors were compared, the shared fraction of clonotypes was around 5% for naive CD4, over 3% for naive CD8, more than 2% for memory CD4, and 0.3% to 0.5% for memory CD8.

TCR CDR3 regions were amplified from genomic DNA by multiplex PCR using the deep immunoSEQ assay. Extracted genomic DNA from each cell subset was spread evenly across all wells of several immunoSEQ 96-well plates, with each plate serving as a replicate. For sorted subsets, approximately 200 ng of genomic DNA, equivalent to some 30,000 T cell genomes, went into each replicate PCR. The purified libraries were quantified using a Qubit 3.0 fluorometer, sized with a Bioanalyzer 2100, and then quantified again using the KAPA Library Quantification kit. Every immunoSEQ 96-well plate was sequenced on a separate single-read 150-cycle Illumina NextSeq 550 flow cell. On the study's bioinformatics: Because only junctional sequences without quality scores were contained in the immunoSEQ output, filtering matching that applied to full-length reads could not be performed. Sequences were annotated with PyIR, a Python wrapper for IgBLAST v1.9, using IMGT germline references to assign V/J genes and CDR3. Reads with weak V/J assignments (E-value above 1e-6), missing CDR3, stop codons, out-of-frame junctions, or ambiguous translated residues were removed. A V3J clonotype was defined by an identical inferred V gene, J gene, and CDR3 amino acid sequence. To compute the percentage overlap between repertoires, the number of shared unique clonotypes was divided by the size of the smaller repertoire. Three approaches were used to assess repertoire richness: RTK rarefaction, the Chao1 estimator, and Recon v2.1 estimates of unobserved clonotypes. Generation probabilities for all TCRbeta clonotypes obtained by the gDNA method from a handful of donors were computed using OLGA. TCRdb limited this immuneACCESS table to in-frame rearrangements with V and J called. A share of clones is missing; checked studies link under half to unresolved V genes, and the rest is unexplained. Clone size and the V and J calls come from that table; the DNA yielded D and trimming. For this sample the table gives millions of clones, of which 90% to 95% were detected only once. The top ten hold about 0.13% of the sample.

In regard to this clone: Its target antigen remains unknown. Per-base qualities were not stored, and no clone one base away is much larger.

The donors were healthy, HIV-negative adults who had no recently reported acute infections or vaccinations. All donors were Caucasian adults living in Nashville, Tennessee, USA. CD4+ T cells were enriched by magnetic negative selection; naive cells were then positively selected on CD45RA, and the negative fraction formed the memory subset. Blood was obtained by leukapheresis, after which PBMCs were separated by Ficoll-Histopaque density gradient centrifugation and cryopreserved in liquid nitrogen vapor phase. Purity and quantity of every magnetically sorted T cell population were checked by analytical flow cytometry. From each sorted fraction, genomic DNA was isolated and quantified by UV absorbance on a Nanodrop 2000c. Relative to germline, V is 5 bases shorter and J is 5 bases shorter, with 16 bases between their ends. There are 15 amino acids in the CDR3, from cysteine to phenylalanine inclusive. CDR3 DNA is the only sequence kept; it has 45 bases, read in frame from the first base. The germline V gene supplies CDR1 SGHTA and CDR2 FQGNSA.

The sequence was obtained from a young man in good health. This chain is built from TRBV7-2 and TRBJ2-1; the D gene is unclear. The source material was naive CD4+ T cells sorted from blood. In the paper's terms, the cell subset or site label means: CD45RA+ positively selected. Here is the DNA: TGTGCCAGCAGCCAACGGGTGGCCCCCAACAATGAGCAGTTCTTC. This is translated as CASSQRVAPNNEQFF.